The 8 T cell receptor beta chains below all came from one sample that was sequenced in a study of CD8+ T cells in alopecia areata. This sample's treatment: oral pan-JAK inhibitor, 5-10 mg twice daily. Once RNA had been extracted, it was reverse transcribed into cDNA to act as the sequencing template. Clones were sequenced by immunoSEQ multiplex PCR, and TCRdb holds only the in-frame ones, with some missing. This table holds more than 150,000 clones, 51% found once. The sample consisted of CD8+ T cells sorted from blood, taken around week 54, from a patient treated with tofacitinib. The receptor source for this set is a human donor with alopecia areata.

The gene calls are TRBV18 and TRBJ2-5, with D perhaps TRBD1 (5 bases). V was shortened by 2 bases and J by 2 bases, with 15 bases between the two germline ends. The germline V gene has CDR1 KGHSH and CDR2 LQKENI. This CDR3 spans 16 amino acids. The CDR3 sequence is CASSPSGLLGQETQYF. CDR3 nucleotide sequence: TGTGCCAGCTCACCATCAGGGCTCCTAGGGCAAGAGACCCAGTACTTC.

A few counts support this clone. The V and J genes are TRBV7-8 and TRBJ2-3, with D uncertain. Germline lookup yields CDR1 SGHVS and CDR2 FQNEAQ. The CDR3 is 12 amino acids. The ends were cut back, 0 bases at V and 6 bases at J, with 4 bases in the middle. The CDR3 DNA reads as TGTGCCAGCAGCTTAGCTTTGGATACGCAGTATTTT. Protein: CASSLALDTQYF.

The J gene is TRBJ2-1, the V gene TRBV27; D might be TRBD1 or TRBD2, each matching 5 bases. This CDR3 contains 13 residues. V was shortened by 7 bases and J by 9 bases, with 16 bases between the two germline ends. Germline V CDR1 and CDR2: MNHEY, SMNVEV (reference sequence). The CDR3: CASIQSGRGEQFF. The CDR3, as DNA: TGTGCCAGCATTCAAAGCGGAAGGGGTGAGCAGTTCTTC.

The rearrangement uses TRBV12-5 and TRBJ1-1; tentatively, D is TRBD1 (6 bases). This CDR3 contains 13 residues. V was pared by 5 bases and J by 2 bases, with 9 bases between. CDR1 LGHNT and CDR2 FRNRAP come from the germline V gene. The CDR3 is CASGEGENTEAFF. The CDR3 DNA reads TGTGCTAGTGGTGAGGGGGAAAACACTGAAGCTTTCTTT.

The chain combines TRBV7-9 with TRBJ2-5; the D gene is possibly TRBD2 (7 bases). The germline V gene encodes CDR1 SEHNR and CDR2 FQNEAQ (reference sequence). The CDR3 spans 17 residues. V was trimmed by 2 bases and J by 2 bases, leaving 18 bases between them. CDR3 in DNA: TGTGCCAGCAGCTTACCCCGAAGGGGGGGGCAACAAGAGACCCAGTACTTC. Amino acid sequence: CASSLPRRGGQQETQYF.

The chain couples TRBV4-3 to TRBJ1-2; D remains unclear. From germline, CDR1 is LGHNA and CDR2 YSLEER. The CDR3 covers 15 residues. V was clipped by 0 bases and J by 2 bases, with 10 bases between them. CDR3 region: CASSQDTFSNYGYTF. CDR3 nucleotides: TGCGCCAGCAGCCAAGATACATTTTCCAACTATGGCTACACCTTC.

The rearrangement joins TRBV15 to TRBJ1-5; D might be TRBD1 (6 bases). The V end was cut by 4 bases, the J end by 0 bases, with 16 bases between. From germline, CDR1 is LNHNV and CDR2 YYDKDF (reference sequence). The CDR3 loop spans 17 amino acids. The DNA for the CDR3 is TGTGCCACCAGCATGGGGGCCGGCAGGGCTAGCAATCAGCCCCAGCATTTT. It codes for CATSMGAGRASNQPQHF.

The table lists this clone with a few counts. The chain combines TRBV27 with TRBJ1-1; D uncertain. The V gene lost 3 bases and the J gene lost 1 base, with 6 bases spanning the gap. Germline assignment: CDR1 MNHEY and CDR2 SMNVEV (reference sequence). The CDR3 has 13 amino acids. This CDR3 reads CASSFVGNTEAFF. CDR3 bases: TGTGCCAGCAGTTTTGTGGGGAACACTGAAGCTTTCTTT.